This paragraph reports one T cell receptor beta chain. The antigen is not known. These data belong to a study of monozygotic twins with cystic fibrosis. The V and J ends lost 1 base and 7 bases, in that order; junction bases with no gene match: 8. The CDR3 length is 17 residues. Germline-derived CDR1 and CDR2 are SGHRS and YFSETQ. Study conclusions and caveats: Clonality was generally low (median around 0.009), higher in the most severe patients. Monozygotic CF twins shared more identical nucleotide clonotypes than unrelated patients.

This table comes from immunoSEQ multiplex PCR, and its TCRdb copy is limited to in-frame clones, with some not included. There are roughly 14,000 clones in the sample; nearly 99% occur only once, and approximately 0.41% lies in the top ten. The receptor's source is a girl aged 2 to 10 with cystic fibrosis. Sequences were obtained from blood. J is TRBJ2-7 and V is TRBV5-1, with TRBD2 matching over 16 bases. The CDR3 DNA follows: TGCGCCAGCAGCTTGACCGGGACTAGCGGGAGGGCGGGGGAGCAGTACTTC. Translating gives CASSLTGTSGRAGEQYF.